This T cell receptor (beta chain) was documented in a study of shared T cell receptors in the human thymus. This table comes from immunoSEQ multiplex PCR, and its TCRdb copy is limited to in-frame clones, with some not included. This sample has more than 300,000 clones; 95% occur once, and the top ten carry around 0.019%. CDR1 and CDR2 from the germline V gene are SGHDN and FVKESK. V lost 5 bases, J lost 1 base, and 9 bases lay in between. This CDR3 comprises 13 residues. V usage is TRBV14 and J usage is TRBJ2-7; tentative D call: TRBD1 (5 bases). Source material: thymocytes. The TCR sequence derives from a human donor. CDR3 region: CASSYTGSYEQYF. The CDR3 nucleotides read TGTGCCAGCAGCTATACAGGTTCCTACGAGCAGTACTTC.